The clone carrying this T cell receptor (beta chain) occurred many times. The antigen is unknown. The read stops 3 residues short of the end of the CDR3; the missing end is completed from the germline J gene. The repertoire was sequenced with immunoSEQ multiplex PCR; TCRdb's copy has only in-frame clones and lacks some. The sample contains about 47,000 clones, none of them singletons. This sample was taken from a study of T cell clonality in common variable immunodeficiency. Findings of the study overall: CVID subjects shared fewer TCRbeta clones than healthy controls did. Common variable immunodeficiency TCR beta sequences reportedly had fewer deletions and N-nucleotide insertions.

V shed 5 bases and J shed 6 bases, with 14 bases lying between them. Germline values: CDR1 MNHEY, CDR2 SMNVEV (reference sequence). This CDR3 region has 14 residues. The sequenced sample was peripheral blood mononuclear cells. The sequence was collected from a person aged 18 to 70 in good health. V gene TRBV27 combines with J gene TRBJ2-1; a weak D match, TRBD2 (6 bases). The DNA read from the CDR3 is TGTGCCAGCAGTAGCAAGAGCGGGCGCAATGAG. This encodes CASSSKSGRNE. The full CDR3 reads CASSSKSGRNEQFF.